These 11 T cell receptor beta chains came from one sample sequenced in a study of blood T cells in healthy people across ages. Then a second PCR, running roughly 7 to 11 cycles, was carried out with a sample-barcoded 5' primer and a J-beta primer mix. TCRdb re-called the 5' RACE reads with MiXCR, one entry per CDR3 protein. The sample shows hundreds of thousands of distinct CDR3 sequences, around 50% of them seen only once. Material: blood. These TCRs come from a man aged 40-49 years in good health.

Details on this clonotype: One end of the junction varies from germline; a read error may be responsible. The chain joins TRBV7-7 to TRBJ2-6, with 7 bases lining up with TRBD1. The CDR3 runs 19 residues. Germline-derived CDR1 and CDR2 are SSHAT and FNYEAQ (reference sequence). In DNA form, the CDR3 reads TGTGCTAGCAGCTTAGCCCCTATGGACAGGAGCTCTGGGGCCAACGTCCTGACTTTC. It is translated as CASSLAPMDRSSGANVLTF.

This sequence joins TRBV6-2 or TRBV6-3 and TRBJ2-7; a possible D gene is TRBD2 (6 bases). Germline loops: CDR1 MNHEY, CDR2 SVGEGT. The CDR3 is 18 residues long. V was trimmed by 4 bases and J by 3 bases, leaving 25 bases between them. DNA for the CDR3: TGTGCCAGCAGTTCCGGTTGGGACTCTCGGCGCGGGCGCTACGAGCAGTACTTC. Protein sequence: CASSSGWDSRRGRYEQYF.

This chain connects TRBV2 to TRBJ1-2, with D unclear. V lost 6 bases to trimming and J lost 7 bases, with 12 bases between them. Per germline, CDR1 SNHLY and CDR2 FYNNEI. This CDR3 has 12 amino acids. The chain's CDR3 is CASRRDEGGYTF. The DNA of the CDR3 is TGTGCCAGCAGACGAGACGAGGGTGGCTACACCTTC.

This chain uses TRBV11-1 with TRBJ2-4, with D maybe TRBD2 (5 bases). The CDR3 loop spans 17 amino acids. The V gene's germline CDR1 is SGHAT and CDR2 FQDESV (reference sequence). With 1 base removed from V and 9 bases from J, the gap between germline ends came to 22 bases. This CDR3 is CASSLDARGFRRTIQYF. The CDR3 DNA reads TGTGCCAGCAGCTTAGATGCTCGGGGATTCCGGCGAACCATTCAGTACTTC.

The chain couples TRBV7-2 to TRBJ1-6; D ambiguous. V dropped 2 bases and J dropped 4 bases, with 12 bases sitting between them. This CDR3 region has 16 residues. Germline CDR1 is SGHTA and CDR2 is FQGNSA. The CDR3 protein is CASSLSRPTYNSPLHF. The DNA of the CDR3 is TGTGCCAGCAGCTTAAGCAGACCTACGTATAATTCACCCCTCCACTTT.

The table lists this clonotype with a few counts. The rearrangement uses TRBV7-2 and TRBJ2-5; the match to TRBD1 covers 10 bases. Trimming at V came to 3 bases and at J to 5 bases, leaving 6 bases not matched to a gene. CDR3 length equals 15 residues. Germline CDR1 reads SGHTA; CDR2 reads FQGNSA. CDR3 amino acids: CASSFPTGGGETQYF. CDR3 nucleotide sequence: TGTGCCAGCAGCTTCCCGACAGGGGGCGGGGAGACCCAGTACTTC.

The gene calls are TRBV28 and TRBJ2-4, with D maybe TRBD2 (6 bases). The CDR3 extends over 16 amino acids. The germline gives CDR1 MDHEN, CDR2 SYDVKM. V was shortened by 5 bases and J by 6 bases, with 20 bases between the two germline ends. CDR3 DNA sequence: TGTGCCAGCAGTCCGAGCCGGGGGACGGTAGGAAACATTCAGTACTTC. It is translated as CASSPSRGTVGNIQYF.

Only a few counts were recorded for this clonotype. The chain couples TRBV2 to TRBJ2-2, with D hard to call. CDR3 length equals 15 residues. V was shortened by 2 bases and J by 6 bases, with 13 bases between the two germline ends. The V gene's germline CDR1 is SNHLY and CDR2 FYNNEI. Written as DNA, the CDR3 is TGTGCCAGCAGTGAATACGGCAGACGAGCCGGGGAGCTGTTTTTT. Its translation: CASSEYGRRAGELFF.

This clonotype was recorded a few times. This sequence joins TRBV29-1 and TRBJ2-7, with D maybe TRBD1 (6 bases). This CDR3 contains 15 residues. V shed 3 bases and J shed 0 bases, with 15 bases lying between them. Germline V gives CDR1 SQVTM, CDR2 ANQGSEA. The CDR3 reads CSVDLRGQSSYEQYF. Written as DNA, the CDR3 is TGCAGCGTTGACTTAAGAGGACAGAGCTCCTACGAGCAGTACTTC.

This clonotype was seen a few times. The CDR3 sequence is CASSQDTGQGTDTQYF. The CDR3 DNA reads as TGTGCCAGCAGCCAGGACACGGGACAGGGCACAGATACGCAGTATTTT. The chain combines TRBV14 with TRBJ2-3; 8 nucleotides line up with TRBD1. Germline V lookup: CDR1 SGHDN, CDR2 FVKESK. The CDR3 length is 16 residues. The ends lost 3 bases at V and 1 base at J; junction bases unmatched: 6.

The chain carries TRBV19 and TRBJ1-4, with 7 bases fitting TRBD1. This CDR3 region has 16 residues. Germline values: CDR1 LNHDA, CDR2 SQIVND (reference sequence). V gave up 5 bases and J gave up 4 bases; unmatched junction bases: 10. CDR3 DNA sequence: TGTGCCAGTAGTCAACCGAACAGGGGAGGTAATGAAAAACTGTTTTTT. This codes for CASSQPNRGGNEKLFF.